Shown below are 12 T cell receptor beta chains from a single sample sequenced in a study of blood T cells in healthy people across ages. Combining a sample-barcoded 5' primer with a J-beta primer mix, a second PCR ran for roughly 7 to 12 cycles. A single record per CDR3 protein comes from TCRdb applying MiXCR to the 5' RACE reads. The sample carries about 720,000 distinct CDR3 sequences, over 20% recorded once. Sequences were obtained from blood. All receptors derive from a man aged 70 or older in good health.

This clonotype has a handful of counts. J is TRBJ2-5 and V is TRBV9; the D gene is possibly TRBD2 (6 bases). Trimming pared 0 bases from V and 3 bases from J, leaving 6 bases between. The CDR3 consists of 13 residues. Germline V gene lookup returns CDR1 SGDLS and CDR2 YYNGEE. The CDR3 reads CASSVAGEETQYF. CDR3 nucleotide sequence: TGTGCCAGCAGCGTAGCGGGGGAAGAGACCCAGTACTTC.

The chain couples TRBV5-1 to TRBJ2-1; possibly TRBD2 for D (6 bases). The germline CDR1 and CDR2 sequences are SGHRS and YFSETQ. V gave up 1 base and J gave up 0 bases, with 11 bases separating them. The CDR3 runs to 16 residues. This chain's CDR3 is CASSLISGISYNEQFF. The DNA of the CDR3 is TGCGCCAGCAGCTTGATTAGCGGAATCTCCTACAATGAGCAGTTCTTC.

The sample holds a few counts of this clonotype. The V and J genes are TRBV7-2 and TRBJ1-3; D gene ambiguous. Germline V lookup: CDR1 SGHTA, CDR2 FQGNSA. The V and J ends lost 3 bases and 3 bases respectively, with 9 bases between them. This CDR3 contains 14 residues. CDR3 DNA: TGTGCCAGCAGCTTGTCCCTCAGTGGAAACACCATATATTTT. This encodes CASSLSLSGNTIYF.

The chain couples TRBV29-1 to TRBJ2-5; unclear D gene. Germline V lookup: CDR1 SQVTM, CDR2 ANQGSEA. V was clipped by 0 bases and J by 4 bases, with 15 bases between them. This CDR3 spans 15 amino acids. CDR3 sequence: CSVEDVVRLAETQYF. As DNA, the CDR3 is TGCAGCGTTGAAGACGTTGTAAGATTGGCAGAGACCCAGTACTTC.

The chain uses TRBV27 and TRBJ1-5; 7 bases align to TRBD1. V trimming: 6 bases; J trimming: 5 bases; junction bases outside the gene matches: 10. The CDR3 runs to 15 residues. Germline V CDR1 and CDR2: MNHEY, SMNVEV (reference sequence). Here the CDR3 DNA reads TGTGCCAGCAGAACCAGGGGGATTTTGGATCAGCCCCAGCATTTT. Translated, it gives CASRTRGILDQPQHF.

The V and J genes are TRBV5-6 and TRBJ2-1; D tentatively reads TRBD1 or TRBD2 (5 bases each). The germline V gene has CDR1 SGHDT and CDR2 YYEEEE. The CDR3 has 14 residues. Trimming removed 2 bases at V and 7 bases at J, with 13 bases between. This chain's CDR3 is CASSLSGEGNEQFF. DNA of the CDR3: TGTGCCAGCAGCTTAAGCGGAGAGGGGAATGAGCAGTTCTTC.

This chain uses TRBV5-1 with TRBJ2-7; D is undetermined. This CDR3 has 15 residues. Trimming took off 4 bases at V and 0 bases at J, with 14 bases between the two ends. Germline values: CDR1 SGHRS, CDR2 YFSETQ. CDR3 protein: CASSTTPPLSYEQYV. The CDR3 DNA reads as TGCGCCAGCAGCACGACACCCCCTCTCTCCTACGAGCAGTACGTC.

This clonotype was recorded a few times. The chain employs TRBV27 and TRBJ2-4, with 8 bases fitting TRBD1. The CDR3 covers 14 residues. Trimming removed 4 bases from V and 11 bases from J; junction bases left unmatched: 10. Germline V lookup: CDR1 MNHEY, CDR2 SMNVEV (reference sequence). CDR3 DNA sequence: TGTGCCAGCAGTTGGATCTCCGGGACAGGCGTTCAGTACTTC. It specifies CASSWISGTGVQYF.

The chain links TRBV12-3 or TRBV12-4 to TRBJ1-2; D is unresolved. This CDR3 region has 13 residues. V was trimmed by 4 bases and J by 2 bases, leaving 8 bases between them. The CDR3 loop reads CASSSSANYGYTF. The CDR3 DNA reads as TGTGCCAGCAGTTCCAGCGCGAACTATGGCTACACCTTC.

This clonotype was seen a few times. This rearrangement joins TRBV12-3 or TRBV12-4 to TRBJ2-1; 8 bases match TRBD1. The CDR3 is made up of 14 amino acids. V shed 8 bases and J 2 bases; nucleotides not matched to a gene: 5. The CDR3 sequence: CASLKDRAYNEQFF. The DNA of the CDR3 is TGTGCCAGCCTAAAGGACAGGGCCTACAATGAGCAGTTCTTC.

This clonotype was counted between two and nine times. The V and J genes are TRBV7-8 and TRBJ2-5; TRBD1 is a possible D gene (5 bases). The J call is doubtful: the DNA matches TRBJ2-7 better. Germline V CDR1 and CDR2: SGHVS, FQNEAQ. The CDR3 totals 15 residues. The chain's CDR3 is CASSLDGARSYEQYF. As DNA, the CDR3 is TGTGCCAGCAGCTTAGATGGGGCCCGCTCCTACGAGCAGTACTTC.

This clonotype was detected only a few times. V is TRBV10-3 and J is TRBJ1-2, with D hard to call. The germline V gene has CDR1 ENHRY and CDR2 SYGVKD. This CDR3 spans 13 amino acids. V was trimmed by 4 bases and J by 7 bases, leaving 13 bases between them. CDR3: CAISVQVLSGYTF. The CDR3, as DNA: TGTGCCATCAGTGTTCAGGTTTTGAGTGGCTACACCTTC.